This T cell receptor (beta chain) was sequenced in a study of CD8 T cells in Susac syndrome. CDR1 and CDR2 from the germline V gene are LGHNA and YNFKEQ. V was clipped by 0 bases and J by 2 bases, with 10 bases between them. The CDR3 has 15 residues. Reverse transcription of 0.5 to 1 ug RNA used random hexamers. TCRdb processed the immunoSEQ multiplex PCR reads anew with MiXCR; each CDR3 protein has one entry. In the table there are under 200,000 distinct CDR3 sequences, about 96% of which are singletons. Sequenced input: CD4+ T cells from PBMCs. The rearrangement joins TRBV4-2 to TRBJ1-2, with D possibly matching TRBD1 (5 bases). This TCR was sampled from a human donor with Susac syndrome. This CDR3 is CASSQDVAGNYGYTF. CDR3 nucleotides: TGTGCCAGCAGCCAAGATGTTGCAGGGAACTATGGCTACACCTTC.